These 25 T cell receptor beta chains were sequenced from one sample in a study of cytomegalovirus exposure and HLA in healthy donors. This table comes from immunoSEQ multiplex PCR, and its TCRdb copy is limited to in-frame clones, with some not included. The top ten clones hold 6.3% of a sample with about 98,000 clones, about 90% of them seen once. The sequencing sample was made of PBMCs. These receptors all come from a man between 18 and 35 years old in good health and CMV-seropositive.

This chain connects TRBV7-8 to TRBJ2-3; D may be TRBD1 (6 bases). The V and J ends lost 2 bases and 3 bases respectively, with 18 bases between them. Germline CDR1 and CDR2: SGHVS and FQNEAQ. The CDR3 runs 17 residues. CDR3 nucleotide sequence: TGTGCCAGCAGCTTACCGTCCAGGGGAATGCGAACAGATACGCAGTATTTT. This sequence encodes CASSLPSRGMRTDTQYF.

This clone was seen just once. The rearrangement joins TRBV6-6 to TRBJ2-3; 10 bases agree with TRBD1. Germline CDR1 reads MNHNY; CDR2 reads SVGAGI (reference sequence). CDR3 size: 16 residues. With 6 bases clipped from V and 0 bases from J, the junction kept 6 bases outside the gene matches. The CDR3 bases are TGTGCCAGCAGAAACCCGGGACAGGGGAGCACAGATACGCAGTATTTT. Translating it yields CASRNPGQGSTDTQYF.

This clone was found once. CDR3 protein: CASSGGLAGEETQYF. CDR3 coding DNA: TGTGCCAGCAGCGGGGGACTAGCGGGAGAAGAGACCCAGTACTTC. The J gene is TRBJ2-5, the V gene TRBV9, with TRBD2 identical over 14 bases. The CDR3 is 15 residues long. The V gene end was trimmed by 3 bases and the J gene end by 3 bases; junction bases not matched to a gene: 1. The germline V gene has CDR1 SGDLS and CDR2 YYNGEE.

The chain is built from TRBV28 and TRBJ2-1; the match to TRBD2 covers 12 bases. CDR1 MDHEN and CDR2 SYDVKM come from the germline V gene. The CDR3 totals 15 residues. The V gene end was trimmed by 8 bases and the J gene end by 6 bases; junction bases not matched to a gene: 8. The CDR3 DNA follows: TGTGCCAGCCTTGGGCTAGCGGGAGGGGGCAATGAGCAGTTCTTC. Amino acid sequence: CASLGLAGGGNEQFF. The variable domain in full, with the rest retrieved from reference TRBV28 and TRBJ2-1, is DVKVTQSSRYLVKRTGEKVFLECVQDMDHENMFWYRQDPGLGLRLIYFSYDVKMKEKGDIPEGYSVSREKKERFSLILESASTNQTSMYLCASLGLAGGGNEQFFGPGTRLTVL.

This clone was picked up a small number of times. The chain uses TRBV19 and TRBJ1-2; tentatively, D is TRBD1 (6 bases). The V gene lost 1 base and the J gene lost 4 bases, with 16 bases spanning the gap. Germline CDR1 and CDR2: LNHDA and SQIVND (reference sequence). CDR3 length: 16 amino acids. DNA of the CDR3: TGTGCCAGTAGTATAGTATCCATCGACAGGCTCTATGGCTACACCTTC. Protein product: CASSIVSIDRLYGYTF. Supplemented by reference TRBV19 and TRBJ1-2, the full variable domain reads DGGITQSPKYLFRKEGQNVTLSCEQNLNHDAMYWYRQDPGQGLRLIYYSQIVNDFQKGDIAEGYSVSREKKESFPLTVTSAQKNPTAFYLCASSIVSIDRLYGYTFGSGTRLTVV.

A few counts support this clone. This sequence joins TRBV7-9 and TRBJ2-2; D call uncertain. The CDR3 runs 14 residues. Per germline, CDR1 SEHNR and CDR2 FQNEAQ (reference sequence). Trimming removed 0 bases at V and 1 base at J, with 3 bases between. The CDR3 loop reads CASSLAQNTGELFF. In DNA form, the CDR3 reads TGTGCCAGCAGCTTAGCTCAGAACACCGGGGAGCTGTTTTTT. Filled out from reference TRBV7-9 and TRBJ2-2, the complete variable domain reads DTGVSQNPRHKITKRGQNVTFRCDPISEHNRLYWYRQTLGQGPEFLTYFQNEAQLEKSRLLSDRFSAERPKGSFSTLEIQRTEQGDSAMYLCASSLAQNTGELFFGEGSRLTVL.

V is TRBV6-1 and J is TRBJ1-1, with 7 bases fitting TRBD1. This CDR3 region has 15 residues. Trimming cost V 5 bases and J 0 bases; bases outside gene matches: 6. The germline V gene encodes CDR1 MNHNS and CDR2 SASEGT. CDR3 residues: CASSPLQGLNTEAFF. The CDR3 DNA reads TGTGCCAGCAGTCCCTTACAGGGGCTGAACACTGAAGCTTTCTTT.

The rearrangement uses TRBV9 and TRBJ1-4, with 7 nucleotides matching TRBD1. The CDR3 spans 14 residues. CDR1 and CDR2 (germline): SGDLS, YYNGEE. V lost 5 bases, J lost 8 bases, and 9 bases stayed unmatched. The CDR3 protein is CASSRDRAGEKLFF. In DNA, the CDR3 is TGTGCCAGCAGTCGAGACAGGGCGGGGGAAAAACTGTTTTTT.

The CDR3 reads CASSYTGVVPYEQYF. For the CDR3, the DNA is TGTGCCAGCAGCTATACAGGGGTTGTCCCCTACGAGCAGTACTTC. The gene calls are TRBV6-6 and TRBJ2-7; TRBD1 agrees at 7 bases. V gave up 6 bases and J gave up 2 bases; unmatched junction bases: 10. CDR1 is MNHNY and CDR2 is SVGAGI in the germline V gene (reference sequence). The CDR3 runs 15 residues.

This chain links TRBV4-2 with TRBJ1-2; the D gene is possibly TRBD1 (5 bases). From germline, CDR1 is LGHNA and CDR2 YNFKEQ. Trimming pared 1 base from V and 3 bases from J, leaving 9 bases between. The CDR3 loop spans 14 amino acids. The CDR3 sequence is CASSQGGRDYGYTF. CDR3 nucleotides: TGTGCCAGCAGCCAAGGAGGCAGGGACTATGGCTACACCTTC.

DNA for the CDR3: TGTGCCAGTAGTATCCGGGACAGGACTAATCAGCCCCAGCATTTT. This encodes CASSIRDRTNQPQHF. The chain carries TRBV19 and TRBJ1-5; TRBD1 matches 8 bases. Germline V CDR1 and CDR2: LNHDA, SQIVND (reference sequence). V was clipped by 3 bases and J by 4 bases; unmatched bases: 5. This CDR3 has 15 amino acids.

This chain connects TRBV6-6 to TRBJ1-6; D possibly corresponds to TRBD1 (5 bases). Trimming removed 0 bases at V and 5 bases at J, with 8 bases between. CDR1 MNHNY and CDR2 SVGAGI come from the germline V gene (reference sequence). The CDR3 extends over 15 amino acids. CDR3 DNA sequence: TGTGCCAGCAGTTACTCCCCGACAGATAATTCACCCCTCCACTTT. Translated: CASSYSPTDNSPLHF.

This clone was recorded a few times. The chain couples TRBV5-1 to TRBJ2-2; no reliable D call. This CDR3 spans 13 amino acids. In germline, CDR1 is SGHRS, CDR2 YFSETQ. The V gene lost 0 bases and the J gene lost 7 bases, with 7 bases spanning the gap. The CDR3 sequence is CASSLANGGELFF. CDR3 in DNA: TGCGCCAGCAGCTTGGCCAACGGCGGGGAGCTGTTTTTT.

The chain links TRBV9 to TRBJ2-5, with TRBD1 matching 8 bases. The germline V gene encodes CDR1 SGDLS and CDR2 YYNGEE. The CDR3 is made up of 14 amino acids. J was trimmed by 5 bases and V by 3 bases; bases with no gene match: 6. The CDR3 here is CASSEGQDQETQYF. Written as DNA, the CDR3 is TGTGCCAGCAGCGAGGGACAGGATCAGGAGACCCAGTACTTC.

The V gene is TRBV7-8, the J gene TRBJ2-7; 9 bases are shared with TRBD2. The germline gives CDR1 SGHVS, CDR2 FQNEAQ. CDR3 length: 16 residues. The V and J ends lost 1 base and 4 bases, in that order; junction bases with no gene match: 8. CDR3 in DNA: TGTGCCAGCAGCTTAGAGCCGGGACTAGCTAGTTACGAGCAGTACTTC. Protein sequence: CASSLEPGLASYEQYF.

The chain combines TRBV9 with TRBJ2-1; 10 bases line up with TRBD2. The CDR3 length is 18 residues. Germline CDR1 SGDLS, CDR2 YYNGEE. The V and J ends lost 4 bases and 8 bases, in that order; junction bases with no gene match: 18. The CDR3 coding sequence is TGTGCCAGCAGCTCACTCCGGACTAGCGGAATGGAGGTCGATGAGCAGTTCTTC. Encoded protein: CASSSLRTSGMEVDEQFF.

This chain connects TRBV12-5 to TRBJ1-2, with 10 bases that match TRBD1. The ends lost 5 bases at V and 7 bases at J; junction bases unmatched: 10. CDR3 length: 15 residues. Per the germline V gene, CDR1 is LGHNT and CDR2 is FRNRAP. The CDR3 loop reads CASGNPGTGEAGYTF. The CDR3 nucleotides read TGTGCTAGTGGTAATCCCGGGACAGGGGAGGCTGGCTACACCTTC.

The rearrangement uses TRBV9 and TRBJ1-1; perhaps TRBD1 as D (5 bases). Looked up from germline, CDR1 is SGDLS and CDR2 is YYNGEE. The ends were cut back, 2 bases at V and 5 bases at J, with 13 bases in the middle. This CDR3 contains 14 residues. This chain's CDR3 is CASSVSGSLTEAFF. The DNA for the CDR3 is TGTGCCAGCAGCGTTTCAGGGTCCTTGACTGAAGCTTTCTTT. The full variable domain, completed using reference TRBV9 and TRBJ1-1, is DSGVTQTPKHLITATGQRVTLRCSPRSGDLSVYWYQQSLDQGLQFLIQYYNGEERAKGNILERFSAQQFPDLHSELNLSSLELGDSALYFCASSVSGSLTEAFFGQGTRLTVV.

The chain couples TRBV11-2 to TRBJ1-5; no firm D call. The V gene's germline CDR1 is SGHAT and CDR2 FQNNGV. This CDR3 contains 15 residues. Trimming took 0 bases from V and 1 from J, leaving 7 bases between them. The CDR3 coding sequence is TGTGCCAGCAGCTTAGATGGAGACAGCAATCAGCCCCAGCATTTT. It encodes CASSLDGDSNQPQHF.

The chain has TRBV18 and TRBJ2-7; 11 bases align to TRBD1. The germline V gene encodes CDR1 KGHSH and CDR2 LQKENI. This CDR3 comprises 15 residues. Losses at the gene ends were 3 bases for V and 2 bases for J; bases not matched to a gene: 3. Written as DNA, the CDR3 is TGTGCCAGCTCACCTGGGACAGGGGGAACCTACGAGCAGTACTTC. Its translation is CASSPGTGGTYEQYF. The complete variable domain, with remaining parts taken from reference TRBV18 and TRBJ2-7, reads NAGVMQNPRHLVRRRGQEARLRCSPMKGHSHVYWYRQLPEEGLKFMVYLQKENIIDESGMPKERFSAEFPKEGPSILRIQQVVRGDSAAYFCASSPGTGGTYEQYFGPGTRLTVT.

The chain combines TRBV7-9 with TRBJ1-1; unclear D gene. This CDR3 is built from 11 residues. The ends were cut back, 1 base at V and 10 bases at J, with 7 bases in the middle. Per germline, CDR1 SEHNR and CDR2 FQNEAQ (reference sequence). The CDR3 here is CASSLDIRAFF. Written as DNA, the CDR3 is TGTGCCAGCAGCTTAGACATCCGAGCTTTCTTT.

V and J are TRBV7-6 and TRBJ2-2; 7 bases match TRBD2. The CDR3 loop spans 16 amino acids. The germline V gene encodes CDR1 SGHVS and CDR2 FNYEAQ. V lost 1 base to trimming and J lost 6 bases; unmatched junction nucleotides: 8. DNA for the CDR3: TGTGCCAGCAGCTTAGGATCTGGCGGGGGAGCCGGGGAGCTGTTTTTT. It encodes CASSLGSGGGAGELFF.

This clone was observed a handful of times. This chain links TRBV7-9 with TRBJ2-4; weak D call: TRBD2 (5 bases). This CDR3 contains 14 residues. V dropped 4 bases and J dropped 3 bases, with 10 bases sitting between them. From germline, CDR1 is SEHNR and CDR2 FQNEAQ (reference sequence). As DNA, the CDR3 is TGTGCCAGCAGCTCAACACGGGACAAAAACATTCAGTACTTC. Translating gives CASSSTRDKNIQYF. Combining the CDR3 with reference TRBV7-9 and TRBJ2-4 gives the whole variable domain DTGVSQNPRHKITKRGQNVTFRCDPISEHNRLYWYRQTLGQGPEFLTYFQNEAQLEKSRLLSDRFSAERPKGSFSTLEIQRTEQGDSAMYLCASSSTRDKNIQYFGAGTRLSVL.

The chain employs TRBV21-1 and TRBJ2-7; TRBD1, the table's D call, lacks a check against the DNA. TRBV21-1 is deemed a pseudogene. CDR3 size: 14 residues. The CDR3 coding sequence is TGTGCCAGCAGCAAAGTCTTCCAGGGCTACGAGCAGTACTTC. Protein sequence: CASSKVFQGYEQYF.

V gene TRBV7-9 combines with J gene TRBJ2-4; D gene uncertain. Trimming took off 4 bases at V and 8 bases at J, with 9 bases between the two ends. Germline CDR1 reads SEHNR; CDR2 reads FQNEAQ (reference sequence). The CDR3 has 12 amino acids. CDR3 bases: TGTGCCAGCAGCTCGTTGCAGGACATTCAGTACTTC. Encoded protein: CASSSLQDIQYF.